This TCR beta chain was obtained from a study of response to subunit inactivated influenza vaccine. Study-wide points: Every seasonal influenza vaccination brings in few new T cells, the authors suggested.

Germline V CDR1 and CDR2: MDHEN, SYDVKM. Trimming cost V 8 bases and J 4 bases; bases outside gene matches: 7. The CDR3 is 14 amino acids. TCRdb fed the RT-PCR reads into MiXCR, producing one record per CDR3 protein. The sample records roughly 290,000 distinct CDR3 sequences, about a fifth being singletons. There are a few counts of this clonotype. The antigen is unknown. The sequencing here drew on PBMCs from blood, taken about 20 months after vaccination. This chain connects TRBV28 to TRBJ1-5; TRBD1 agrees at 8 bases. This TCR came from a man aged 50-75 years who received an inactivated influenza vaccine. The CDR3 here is CASQGQGGNQPQHF. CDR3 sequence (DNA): TGTGCCAGCCAAGGACAGGGTGGAAATCAGCCCCAGCATTTT. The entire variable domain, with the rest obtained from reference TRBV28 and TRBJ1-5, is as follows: DVKVTQSSRYLVKRTGEKVFLECVQDMDHENMFWYRQDPGLGLRLIYFSYDVKMKEKGDIPEGYSVSREKKERFSLILESASTNQTSMYLCASQGQGGNQPQHFGDGTRLSIL.